This T cell receptor beta chain was profiled in a study of blood T cell repertoires in COVID-19 (dated by TCRdb to 2018 to 2020). In terms of the full investigation: The collaborator samples originated in the United States, Italy and Spain and spanned the acute and convalescent phases of COVID-19. The prospective study material was composed of cDNA or gDNA derived from T cells, B-cell-depleted T cells, or PBMCs. Deeply sampled blood TCRbeta repertoires from subjects exposed to, actively infected with, or recovered from COVID-19 were included in the dataset. The repertoires were released in a freely available public database intended as a resource for research on the immune response to SARS-CoV-2. The samples were drawn from the first 160 participants of the ongoing ImmuneRACE study and from over a thousand subjects provided by 6 global collaborators. Sample metadata almost always included a de-identified subject ID, COVID-19 status, age in years and sex. Where available, HLA class I and class II types were taken from metadata supplied by the sample provider and were not determined by assay-based typing.

From the cysteine up to the phenylalanine, the CDR3 has a length of 14 residues. The sequence is cut down to CDR3 DNA, 42 bases in frame from base 1. CDR1 is given as SGHRS and CDR2 as YFSETQ, both from the germline V gene. From V the trimming removes 0 bases and from J it removes 14 bases, while the gene matches leave 6 bases of the junction unaccounted for. General conclusions and limits of the study: The quantity of clinical and demographic metadata differed by source and by participant and was supplied without curation.

TCRbeta CDR3 regions were amplified from genomic DNA by means of the immunoSEQ Assay, a bias-controlled multiplex PCR. In the authors' own workflow: Nucleated cell counts per sample were estimated from amplification of reference gene primers within the assay. To quantify the absolute abundance of each unique TCRbeta CDR3 rearrangement, sequence reads were collapsed and filtered. For each sample, productive Simpson clonality was calculated as the square root of Simpson's diversity index across productive rearrangements. Imported from immuneACCESS, the table was reduced by TCRdb to in-frame sequences with V and J called. These copies leave out some clones; in studies compared against another copy, an unresolved V gene accounts for under half, and the cause of the remainder is not known. D and trimming were read from the DNA, whereas the V and J calls and clone size are those reported in that table. Within this sample are about 69,000 clones, with 65% to 90% of them counted one time only. 2.5% to 3.5% of the sample belongs to the ten largest clones.

This clone was counted a single time. Its binding antigen is unknown. Base qualities are missing; no much larger clone stands one base away. Collaborating institutions collected whole blood in K2EDTA tubes following their own protocols. Collaborator samples were shipped for TCRbeta analysis as frozen whole blood, isolated PBMCs, or DNA extracted from either sample type. What was sequenced was peripheral blood. The receptor comes from an elderly man with acute or convalescent COVID-19. Recombination connected TRBV5-1 to TRBJ2-1, with 12 bases matching TRBD2. The bases read TGCGCCAGCAGCTTGGATCCTAGCGGGAGGGTAAAGTTCTTC. This encodes CASSLDPSGRVKFF.